Listed below are T cell receptor beta chains from one sample, sequenced in a study of T cell repertoires in cytomegalovirus infection. TCRdb fed the reads into MiXCR, producing one record per CDR3 protein. In the table there are more than 250,000 distinct CDR3 sequences, roughly 25% of which are singletons. No antigen is known for these receptors. This specimen consisted of cultured PBMCs, obtained from culture after CMV antigen stimulation. Source of these receptors: a human donor in good health (CMV status not recorded). Some clones in this sample may be carry-over from other donors' samples. The CDR3 runs from the conserved cysteine through the conserved F or W.

V gene	CDR3 protein
TRBV4-3	CASSQVKREGADTQYF
TRBV12-3/TRBV12-4	CASRLSGVLAEAFF
TRBV7-2	CASSFMTSAQQYF
TRBV11-1	CATLGLAGGPHNEQFF
TRBV5-1	CASSFGAREAFF
TRBV2	CASSDSLVANSYNEQFF
TRBV7-6	CASSLAHRGPYNEQFF
TRBV11-3	CASSLRGSHSPLHF
TRBV20-1	CSAKTGLPSSYNEQFF
TRBV28	CASSPGTGVAETQYF
TRBV6-2/TRBV6-3	CASSYPPGLAGITDTQYF
TRBV2	CASSELGRRQETQYF
TRBV27	CASSLSFYTGELFF
TRBV28	CASSSSGNGYNEQFF
TRBV11-2	CASSLDWRAGGPGDTQYF
TRBV7-2	CASSVLRVSGELFF
TRBV19	CASTTDSGISYNEQFF
TRBV7-9	CASSLAASNQPQHF
TRBV18	CASSPTGSLSNQPQHF
TRBV6-5	CASSSDRAGPGYTF
TRBV6-2/TRBV6-3	CASSYSAVSSSYNEQFF
TRBV12-3/TRBV12-4	CASRRDSAYNEQFF
TRBV7-8	CASSFLKWDRTYNEQFF
TRBV18	CASSPRQGYTNTIYF
TRBV6-2/TRBV6-3	CASRSDRVGNQPQHF
TRBV7-8	CASSFNGIGAQQQYEQYF
TRBV11-1	CASSSLGQGARETQYF
TRBV5-4	CASSFRGGAGETQYF
TRBV7-8	CASSPRTSIQETQYF
TRBV7-2	CASSLAQLLTGELFF
TRBV30	CAWSNSVGTNEKLFF
TRBV7-2	CAKARADTQYF
TRBV6-2/TRBV6-3	CASRPLRNMNTEAFF
TRBV15	CATSRDILAGHHYTGELFF
TRBV12-3/TRBV12-4	CASSPSSAQETQYF
TRBV15	CATSRDMGLALLHLYNEQFF
TRBV12-3/TRBV12-4	CASSWTGNTGELFF
TRBV6-2/TRBV6-3	CASSAGTGAYYEQYF
TRBV30	CAWSLGTGQPQHF
TRBV7-2	CASSQQGLWGYTF
TRBV6-2/TRBV6-3	CASSYGGRGDNEQFF
TRBV6-2/TRBV6-3	CASSLMVSPEAFF
TRBV11-2	CASSLTGRTEAFF
TRBV12-3/TRBV12-4	CASSFSSGSTDTQYF
TRBV7-2	CASSLGLAGRETQYF
TRBV12-3/TRBV12-4	CASSPWTSGDNEQFF
TRBV7-2	CASSLIWGTEAFF
TRBV7-3	CASSLMGGLRSTEAFF
TRBV20-1	CSAPYQETQYF
TRBV14	CASSQDFLGKFLSYRNEQFF
TRBV6-2/TRBV6-3	CATQGQARRYNEQFF
TRBV29-1	CSVDIQGLNTEAFF